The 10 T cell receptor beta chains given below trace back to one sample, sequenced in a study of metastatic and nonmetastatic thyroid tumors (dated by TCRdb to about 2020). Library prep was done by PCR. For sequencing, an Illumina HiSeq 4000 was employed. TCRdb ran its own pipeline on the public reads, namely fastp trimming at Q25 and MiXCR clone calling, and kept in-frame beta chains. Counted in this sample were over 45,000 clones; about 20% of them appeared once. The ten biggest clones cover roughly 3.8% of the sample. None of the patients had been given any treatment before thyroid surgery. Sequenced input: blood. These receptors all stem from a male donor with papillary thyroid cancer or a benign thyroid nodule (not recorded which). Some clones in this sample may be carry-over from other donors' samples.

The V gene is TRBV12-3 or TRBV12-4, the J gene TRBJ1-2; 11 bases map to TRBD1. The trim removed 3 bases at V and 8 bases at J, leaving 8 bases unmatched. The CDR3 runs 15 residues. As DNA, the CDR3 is TGTGCCAGCAGTTTGGGACAGGGGGGGTTCACGGGCTACACCTTC. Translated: CASSLGQGGFTGYTF.

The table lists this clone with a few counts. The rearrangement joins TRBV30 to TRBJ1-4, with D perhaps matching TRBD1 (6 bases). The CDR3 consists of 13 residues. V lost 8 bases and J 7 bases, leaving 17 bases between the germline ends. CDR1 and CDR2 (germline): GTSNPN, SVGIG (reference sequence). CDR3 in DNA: TGTGCCCTTAGGTGGGGGGGCGGTGAAAAACTGTTTTTT. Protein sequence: CALRWGGGEKLFF.

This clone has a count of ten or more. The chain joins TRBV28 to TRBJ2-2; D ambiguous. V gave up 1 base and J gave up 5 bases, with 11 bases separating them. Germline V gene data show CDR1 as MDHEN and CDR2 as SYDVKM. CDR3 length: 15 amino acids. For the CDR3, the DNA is TGTGCCAGCAGTTTATCCCCACAGATAACCGGGGAGCTGTTTTTT. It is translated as CASSLSPQITGELFF.

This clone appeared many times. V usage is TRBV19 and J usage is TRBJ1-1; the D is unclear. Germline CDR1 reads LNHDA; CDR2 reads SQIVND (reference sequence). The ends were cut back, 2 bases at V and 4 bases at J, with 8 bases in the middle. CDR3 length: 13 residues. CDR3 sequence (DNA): TGTGCCAGTAGTATAAGCGCCCTCACTGAAGCTTTCTTT. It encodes CASSISALTEAFF.

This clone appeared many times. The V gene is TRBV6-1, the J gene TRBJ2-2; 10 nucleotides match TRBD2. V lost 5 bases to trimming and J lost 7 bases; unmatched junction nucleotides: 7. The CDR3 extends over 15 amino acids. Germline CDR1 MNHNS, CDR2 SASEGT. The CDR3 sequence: CASSTGTSDIGELFF. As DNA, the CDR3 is TGTGCCAGCAGTACCGGGACTAGCGACATCGGGGAGCTGTTTTTT.

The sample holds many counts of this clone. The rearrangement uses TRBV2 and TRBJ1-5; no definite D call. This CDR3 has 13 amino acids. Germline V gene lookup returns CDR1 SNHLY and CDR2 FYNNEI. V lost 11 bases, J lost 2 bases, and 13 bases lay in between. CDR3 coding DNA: TGTGCCTGTCGAGGTAGGGGCAATCAGCCCCAGCATTTT. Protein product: CACRGRGNQPQHF.

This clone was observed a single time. CDR3 amino acids: CASSLNFLSTDTQYF. CDR3 in DNA: TGTGCCAGCAGCTTAAACTTCCTGAGCACAGATACGCAGTATTTT. The V gene is TRBV11-2, the J gene TRBJ2-3; D unclear. With 2 bases removed from V and 0 bases from J, the gap between germline ends came to 9 bases. The germline CDR1 and CDR2 sequences are SGHAT and FQNNGV. The CDR3 totals 15 residues.

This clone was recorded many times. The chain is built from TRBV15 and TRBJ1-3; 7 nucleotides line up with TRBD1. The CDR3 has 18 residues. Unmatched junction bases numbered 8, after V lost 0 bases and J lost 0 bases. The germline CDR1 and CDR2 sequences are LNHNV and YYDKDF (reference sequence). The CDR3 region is CATSRELRTGRSGNTIYF. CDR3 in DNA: TGTGCCACCAGCAGAGAACTCAGGACAGGCCGCTCTGGAAACACCATATATTTT.

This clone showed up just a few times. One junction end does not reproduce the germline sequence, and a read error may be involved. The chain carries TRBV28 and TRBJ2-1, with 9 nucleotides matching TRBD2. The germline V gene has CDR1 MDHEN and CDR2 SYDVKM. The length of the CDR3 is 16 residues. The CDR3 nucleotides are TGTGCCATCAGTTTACCTCTAGCGGGAATCTACAATGAGCAGTTCTTC. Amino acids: CAISLPLAGIYNEQFF.

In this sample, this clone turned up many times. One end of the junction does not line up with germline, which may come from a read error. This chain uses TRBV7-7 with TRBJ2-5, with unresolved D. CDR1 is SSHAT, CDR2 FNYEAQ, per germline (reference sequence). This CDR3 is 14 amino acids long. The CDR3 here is CASSLGQNQETQYF. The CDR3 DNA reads TGTGCTAGCAGCTTAGGGCAGAACCAAGAGACCCAGTACTTC.